This T cell receptor (beta chain) was recorded in a study of blood T cell repertoires in COVID-19. Study-wide context: Both acute and convalescent COVID-19 samples were obtained from the United States, Italy and Spain.

Method: immunoSEQ multiplex PCR; TCRdb's copy keeps in-frame clones and lacks some. The table has 200,000 to 250,000 clones, approximately 80% seen once; the top ten hold 8.9%. Germline-derived CDR1 and CDR2 are SGHAT and FQNNGV. CDR3 length: 14 residues. V shed 4 bases and J 3 bases; nucleotides not matched to a gene: 4. Recruits, aged roughly 18 to 100 years, lived in 25 or so US areas. Participants had their cohort set by participant-reported clinical history. The clonotype comes from a woman aged 45 to 65 with acute COVID-19. This chain links TRBV11-2 with TRBJ1-1, with 8 bases identical to TRBD1. Input material: PBMCs or T cells enriched from blood (not recorded which). In nucleotides, the CDR3 is TGTGCCAGCAGCTGGGGACAGGAATACACTGAAGCTTTCTTT. It encodes CASSWGQEYTEAFF.